This passage covers 2 T cell receptor beta chains from one sample sequenced in a study of PD-1 blockade in classical Hodgkin lymphoma (dated by TCRdb to about 2020). Libraries came from the immunoSEQ multiplex PCR assay. TCRdb's version of the immuneACCESS table is confined to in-frame rearrangements and falls short of the full clone set. An unresolved V gene accounts for under half of the shortfall where checked; the remainder is of unknown origin. The sample includes tens of thousands of clones, with roughly 80% observed a single time. Roughly 17% of the sample comes from the top ten. In the paper's terms, the time point label means: cycle 2 day 1 (C2D1) of nivolumab. All trial patients had relapsed after autologous stem cell transplantation, with cohorts A, B and C differing in prior brentuximab vedotin exposure. The sequencing here drew on peripheral blood mononuclear cells (PBMCs), taken before the second cycle of nivolumab. The receptors come from a human donor with classical Hodgkin lymphoma.

The chain links TRBV7-8 to TRBJ2-7, with no clear D. This CDR3 is 13 amino acids long. V dropped 5 bases and J dropped 2 bases, with 10 bases sitting between them. CDR1 and CDR2 (germline): SGHVS, FQNEAQ. CDR3 region: CASSRKKAYEQYF. The CDR3, as DNA: TGTGCCAGCAGCCGAAAGAAGGCCTACGAGCAGTACTTC.

The J gene is TRBJ1-1, the V gene TRBV5-1; D might be TRBD1 (6 bases). The CDR3 contains 14 residues. The germline gives CDR1 SGHRS, CDR2 YFSETQ. Trimming took off 2 bases at V and 6 bases at J, with 14 bases between the two ends. As DNA, the CDR3 is TGCGCCAGCAGCTTCTCAGGGGCTATGGCTGAAGCTTTCTTT. Translating gives CASSFSGAMAEAFF.